This T cell receptor beta chain was identified in a study of spatial heterogeneity in lung cancer. The CDR3 contains 15 residues. Germline V gene data show CDR1 as MNHEY and CDR2 as SVGEGT. V lost 7 bases and J lost 5; bases outside the gene matches: 12. MiXCR was run by TCRdb on the 5' RACE reads, yielding one entry per CDR3 protein. The data show under 150,000 distinct CDR3 sequences, 12% seen once. Noted time point: blood at routine non-recurrence follow-up after resection. Tumor, nontumor lung or frozen PBMC supplied whole RNA that was sequenced unsorted. The chain carries TRBV6-2 or TRBV6-3 and TRBJ2-3, with 7 bases identical to TRBD2. This TCR was recovered from a male donor with early-stage non-small cell lung cancer. Material: PBMCs, obtained at follow-up. The CDR3 nucleotides are TGTGCCAGCACCATATTCGGACTAGGGAAAGATACGCAGTATTTT. Protein sequence: CASTIFGLGKDTQYF.